These 25 T cell receptor beta chains were sequenced from one sample in a study of T cell changes during pregnancy in multiple sclerosis (dated by TCRdb to about 2019). Library generation was performed with the immunoSEQ multiplex PCR assay. What TCRdb holds here is the immuneACCESS table cut down to in-frame rearrangements. Part of the clones is not present; checked against another copy, under half of the missing clones reflect an unresolved V gene, and the others are unexplained. Within this sample are about 83,000 clones, with roughly nine tenths of them counted one time only. The ten most abundant clones make up approximately 3.3% of the sample. Sequences were derived from PBMCs, sampled in the first trimester of pregnancy. These receptor sequences come from a female donor in good health, serving as a control in a pregnancy study. Some clones in this sample may be carry-over from other donors' samples.

The V call is TRBV7-3, the J call TRBJ2-5; 7 bases agree with TRBD2. Germline V gene data show CDR1 as SGHTA and CDR2 as FQGTGA. CDR3 length: 14 residues. The trim removed 5 bases at V and 5 bases at J, leaving 8 bases unmatched. The CDR3 is CASSPRAGRETQYF. The CDR3 DNA follows: TGTGCCAGCAGCCCCAGAGCGGGAAGGGAGACCCAGTACTTC.

The chain's CDR3 is CASSLGQNTGELFF. The CDR3 coding sequence is TGTGCCAGCAGCTTAGGACAAAACACCGGGGAGCTGTTTTTT. J is TRBJ2-2 and V is TRBV13; D gene uncertain. CDR1 and CDR2 (germline): PRHDT, FYEKMQ (reference sequence). This CDR3 is 14 amino acids long. V gave up 0 bases and J gave up 2 bases, with 4 bases separating them.

The genes are TRBV30 and TRBJ1-4, with D tentatively TRBD1 (5 bases). CDR1 is GTSNPN, CDR2 SVGIG, per germline (reference sequence). This CDR3 is 15 amino acids long. V lost 6 bases and J lost 2, with 16 bases in between. The CDR3, as DNA: TGTGCCTGCCGAGAAAAAAAGGGGACTAATGAAAAACTGTTTTTT. Translation gives CACREKKGTNEKLFF.

The rearrangement links TRBV13 to TRBJ2-3, with D perhaps TRBD2 (5 bases). Germline CDR1 and CDR2: PRHDT and FYEKMQ (reference sequence). The V end was cut by 4 bases, the J end by 4 bases, with 12 bases between. The CDR3 covers 14 residues. The CDR3 DNA follows: TGTGCCAGCAGCTCGGGGAATCGGGCAGATACGCAGTATTTT. Translation: CASSSGNRADTQYF.

The chain links TRBV4-1 to TRBJ2-7; 11 positions match TRBD1. Germline V gene data show CDR1 as MGHRA and CDR2 as YSYEKL. J gave up 3 bases and V 4 bases, and 5 bases lay outside the gene matches. This CDR3 contains 15 residues. CDR3 in amino acids: CASSRAGTGGYEQYF. In nucleotides, the CDR3 is TGCGCCAGCAGCCGAGCCGGGACAGGGGGCTACGAGCAGTACTTC.

The rearrangement links TRBV11-2 to TRBJ1-4, with a possible D match to TRBD1 (6 bases). With 1 base removed from V and 14 bases from J, the gap between germline ends came to 14 bases. Germline V gives CDR1 SGHAT, CDR2 FQNNGV. This CDR3 has 13 residues. CDR3 DNA sequence: TGTGCCAGCAGCTTAGGGCGGACAGATCGCCTGTTTTTT. Its translation: CASSLGRTDRLFF.

This rearrangement joins TRBV2 to TRBJ2-5; 8 bases line up with TRBD2. Germline CDR1 SNHLY, CDR2 FYNNEI. The CDR3 covers 14 residues. CDR3 bases: TGTGCTGGGGGAGCGGGAGTACCTCTGGTGACCCAGTACTTC. Translating it yields CAGGAGVPLVTQYF. Full variable domain (outside the CDR3, taken from reference TRBV2 and TRBJ2-5): EPEVTQTPSHQVTQMGQEVILRCVPISNHLYFYWYRQILGQKVEFLVSFYNNEISEKSEIFDDQFSVERPDGSNFTLKIRSTKLEDSAMYFCAGGAGVPLVTQYFGPGTRLLVL.

V usage is TRBV2 and J usage is TRBJ1-2; D is ambiguous. Trimming left V 10 bases short and J 6 bases short, with 36 bases between. Germline V gene sequence: CDR1 SNHLY, CDR2 FYNNEI. This CDR3 comprises 19 residues. This CDR3 reads CATQKSLGGRLSAPHGYTF. Written as DNA, the CDR3 is TGTGCCACCCAAAAGTCTCTCGGAGGGCGATTGTCGGCACCCCATGGCTACACCTTC.

The chain couples TRBV14 to TRBJ2-1; weak D call: TRBD2 (5 bases). The CDR3 loop spans 15 amino acids. V shed 2 bases and J shed 3 bases, with 11 bases lying between them. Germline values: CDR1 SGHDN, CDR2 FVKESK. This chain's CDR3 is CASSQTREFYNEQFF. The CDR3 nucleotides read TGTGCCAGCAGCCAAACTAGGGAGTTCTACAATGAGCAGTTCTTC.

This clone was detected only once. The V gene is TRBV5-6, the J gene TRBJ2-3; unclear D gene. CDR3 size: 13 residues. Germline-derived CDR1 and CDR2 are SGHDT and YYEEEE. Trimming took 3 bases from V and 4 from J, leaving 9 bases between them. The CDR3 bases are TGTGCCAGCAGCTCATACAGTCCAGATACGCAGTATTTT. This translates into CASSSYSPDTQYF.

The CDR3 sequence: CASSPAGRGGYETQYF. The CDR3, as DNA: TGTGCCAGCAGCCCTGCCGGGCGGGGGGGCTATGAGACCCAGTACTTC. The chain uses TRBV9 and TRBJ2-5, with TRBD2 identical over 9 bases. CDR3 length equals 16 residues. The V and J ends lost 4 bases and 5 bases, in that order; junction bases with no gene match: 12. CDR1 is SGDLS and CDR2 is YYNGEE in the germline V gene.

The chain couples TRBV4-1 to TRBJ1-5; D remains ambiguous. Deletions cut 2 bases from V and 0 bases from J, with 14 bases between. Germline CDR1 MGHRA, CDR2 YSYEKL. The CDR3 covers 17 residues. This chain's CDR3 is CASSQLPPGDSNQPQHF. The DNA of the CDR3 is TGCGCCAGCAGCCAACTCCCCCCCGGGGATAGCAATCAGCCCCAGCATTTT.

The chain employs TRBV7-3 and TRBJ2-7, with 8 nucleotides matching TRBD1. V dropped 3 bases and J dropped 7; count of bases not matched to a gene: 2. Germline assignment: CDR1 SGHTA and CDR2 FQGTGA. The CDR3 is 12 amino acids. The CDR3 is CASSLDRVEQYF. The CDR3 DNA reads as TGTGCCAGCAGCTTGGACAGGGTAGAGCAGTACTTC.

The rearrangement uses TRBV11-2 and TRBJ2-5, with a weak D call TRBD2 (6 bases). Germline CDR1 and CDR2: SGHAT and FQNNGV. V was trimmed by 5 bases and J by 6 bases, leaving 16 bases between them. The CDR3 totals 14 residues. The CDR3 sequence is CASSPRGLGKTQYF. For the CDR3, the DNA is TGTGCCAGCAGCCCTCGGGGGTTGGGAAAGACCCAGTACTTC.

V usage is TRBV27 and J usage is TRBJ1-6, with D possibly matching TRBD1 (6 bases). The germline V gene has CDR1 MNHEY and CDR2 SMNVEV (reference sequence). The CDR3 extends over 14 amino acids. Trimming removed 6 bases at V and 10 bases at J, with 16 bases between. The CDR3 coding sequence is TGTGCCAGCAGGCCCCTACAGGGTTCGTCACCCCTCCACTTT. This codes for CASRPLQGSSPLHF.

The rearrangement uses TRBV19 and TRBJ1-1; D possibly corresponds to TRBD1 (5 bases). The CDR3 runs to 13 residues. Germline V gene lookup returns CDR1 LNHDA and CDR2 SQIVND (reference sequence). V dropped 1 base and J dropped 8 bases, with 11 bases sitting between them. Here the CDR3 reads CASSIARDHEAFF. The CDR3 DNA is TGTGCCAGTAGTATAGCCAGGGATCACGAAGCTTTCTTT.

The gene calls are TRBV9 and TRBJ2-7; TRBD1 matches at 8 bases. This CDR3 is 17 amino acids long. Germline V lookup: CDR1 SGDLS, CDR2 YYNGEE. V was pared by 0 bases and J by 2 bases, with 10 bases of the junction left unmatched. The CDR3 nucleotides are TGTGCCAGCAGCGTAGGGAGAGCGGCGACAGGGGCCTACGAGCAGTACTTC. Translating it yields CASSVGRAATGAYEQYF.

The V gene is TRBV7-2, the J gene TRBJ1-2; 10 bases align to TRBD1. Germline CDR1 is SGHTA and CDR2 is FQGNSA. J gave up 6 bases and V 5 bases, and 3 bases lay outside the gene matches. This CDR3 region has 13 residues. The CDR3 is CASSPGQGDGYTF. Written as DNA, the CDR3 is TGTGCCAGCAGCCCCGGACAGGGGGATGGCTACACCTTC.

The chain is built from TRBV5-1 and TRBJ2-7; D might be TRBD2 (8 bases). Germline loops: CDR1 SGHRS, CDR2 YFSETQ. The V end lost 4 bases, the J end lost 3 bases, and 14 bases lay between the germline ends. This CDR3 comprises 14 residues. DNA for the CDR3: TGCGCCAGCAGCCAAGCGGGGGACAGCTACGAGCAGTACTTC. This encodes CASSQAGDSYEQYF.

This chain uses TRBV6-1 with TRBJ2-5, with TRBD2 identical over 11 bases. This CDR3 is 15 amino acids long. The germline gives CDR1 MNHNS, CDR2 SASEGT. The trim removed 1 base at V and 7 bases at J, leaving 5 bases unmatched. CDR3 sequence: CASSEVAGGPGTQYF. The DNA for the CDR3 is TGTGCCAGCAGTGAAGTAGCGGGGGGGCCGGGGACCCAGTACTTC.

J is TRBJ1-2 and V is TRBV28; 8 bases fit TRBD1. From germline, CDR1 is MDHEN and CDR2 SYDVKM. CDR3 size: 15 residues. The ends lost 5 bases at V and 4 bases at J; junction bases unmatched: 9. The CDR3 spells CASSVGQVTGYGYTF. Written as DNA, the CDR3 is TGTGCCAGCAGTGTGGGACAGGTCACCGGCTATGGCTACACCTTC.

This clone has a handful of counts. This chain connects TRBV10-2 to TRBJ2-1, with 10 positions matching TRBD2. Trimming removed 8 bases from V and 7 bases from J; junction bases left unmatched: 11. The V gene's germline CDR1 is WSHSY and CDR2 SAAADI. There are 15 residues in the CDR3. The CDR3 DNA follows: TGCGCCAGCCGGAGTGCTAGCGGGAGAAGTAATGAGCAGTTCTTC. This translates into CASRSASGRSNEQFF.

The rearrangement uses TRBV2 and TRBJ2-5; 10 bases line up with TRBD1. The CDR3 is made up of 17 amino acids. Germline-derived CDR1 and CDR2 are SNHLY and FYNNEI. The ends lost 7 bases at V and 5 bases at J; junction bases unmatched: 16. CDR3 in DNA: TGTGCCAGCACCCCAGAGAGAGGGACAGGGGTCAGGGAGACCCAGTACTTC. It codes for CASTPERGTGVRETQYF.

V is TRBV9 and J is TRBJ2-1; possible D gene TRBD2, 6 bases. Germline V CDR1 and CDR2: SGDLS, YYNGEE. The ends were cut back, 3 bases at V and 6 bases at J, with 13 bases in the middle. CDR3 length: 14 amino acids. The CDR3 loop reads CASSGGDWGNEQFF. CDR3 DNA sequence: TGTGCCAGCAGCGGGGGGGATTGGGGCAATGAGCAGTTCTTC.

This clone was seen a handful of times. The J gene is TRBJ1-1, the V gene TRBV18; D is perhaps TRBD1 (5 bases). This CDR3 comprises 14 residues. V was cut by 8 bases and J by 1 base, with 14 bases left in between. Germline V gene lookup returns CDR1 KGHSH and CDR2 LQKENI. The CDR3 DNA follows: TGTGCCAGCAGGGGCCTTTTGGGGAACACTGAAGCTTTCTTT. It translates to CASRGLLGNTEAFF.